A single sample is the source of the 10 T cell receptor beta chains below, sequenced in a study of Ad26.COV2.S vaccination and SARS-CoV-2 variants. Sample treatment: 15 to 20 received Ad26.COV2.S at low or high dose, single or two shots; roughly five received placebo; per-sample allocation not given. Vaccine and placebo recipients were sampled on day 63 after the first injection. Libraries were prepared by immunoSEQ multiplex PCR; TCRdb keeps only in-frame clonotypes and omits some of them. The sample includes around 350,000 clones, around 83% of them seen just once. The sequences come from peripheral blood, collected in a trial of Ad26.COV2.S vaccine versus placebo. The receptors originated from a person aged 18-65 years who received the Ad26.COV2.S COVID-19 vaccine or a placebo.

V gene TRBV21-1 combines with J gene TRBJ1-6; whether TRBD1, the table's D call, matches the DNA was not checked. TRBV21-1 represents a pseudogene. The CDR3 contains 13 residues. CDR3 DNA: TGTGCCAGCAGCAGGGACAGGGTATCACCCCTCCACTTT. This sequence encodes CASSRDRVSPLHF.

The chain combines TRBV7-2 with TRBJ2-5; 9 bases fit TRBD2. CDR3 length: 15 amino acids. Germline V gene data show CDR1 as SGHTA and CDR2 as FQGNSA. V lost 2 bases, J lost 5 bases, and 6 bases stayed unmatched. The CDR3 sequence: CASSLRATSGETQYF. The CDR3 DNA reads TGTGCCAGCAGCTTAAGAGCCACTAGCGGGGAGACCCAGTACTTC. Based on the CDR3 plus reference TRBV7-2 and TRBJ2-5, the full variable domain is GAGVSQSPSNKVTEKGKDVELRCDPISGHTALYWYRQSLGQGLEFLIYFQGNSAPDKSGLPSDRFSAERTGGSVSTLTIQRTQQEDSAVYLCASSLRATSGETQYFGPGTRLLVL.

The chain links TRBV7-9 to TRBJ2-1; D gene uncertain. Per germline, CDR1 SEHNR and CDR2 FQNEAQ (reference sequence). Trimming cost V 5 bases and J 6 bases, with 8 bases left between them. The CDR3 extends over 12 amino acids. The CDR3 DNA sequence: TGTGCCAGCAGCCTCATCGCCAATGAGCAGTTCTTC. Amino acids: CASSLIANEQFF.

J is TRBJ2-3 and V is TRBV12-2; TRBD1, the D gene given by the table, was not confirmed from the DNA. TRBV12-2 is a pseudogene. This CDR3 spans 16 amino acids. The CDR3 loop is CASRSRDSRYTDTQYF. The CDR3 bases are TGTGCAAGTCGCTCCAGGGACAGCCGGTACACAGATACGCAGTATTTT.

This clone has more than one count but fewer than ten. The genes are TRBV9 and TRBJ2-7, with D unresolved. CDR1 is SGDLS, CDR2 YYNGEE, per germline. The V end was cut by 3 bases, the J end by 0 bases, with 10 bases between. CDR3 length equals 14 residues. For the CDR3, the DNA is TGTGCCAGCAGCGGATCGACGGACTCCTACGAGCAGTACTTC. Translated: CASSGSTDSYEQYF.

This clone was recorded once. The chain links TRBV6-5 to TRBJ1-1, with D perhaps TRBD1 (5 bases). Germline V gives CDR1 MNHEY, CDR2 SVGAGI. Trimming stripped 2 bases from V and 4 bases from J, with 14 bases between. The CDR3 is made up of 15 amino acids. The chain's CDR3 is CASSYMQGRSTEAFF. In nucleotides, the CDR3 is TGTGCCAGCAGTTACATGCAGGGACGGTCCACTGAAGCTTTCTTT.

J is TRBJ1-1 and V is TRBV9; 10 bases fit TRBD1. Unmatched junction bases numbered 2, after V lost 0 bases and J lost 3 bases. Germline assignment: CDR1 SGDLS and CDR2 YYNGEE. The CDR3 covers 15 residues. Written as DNA, the CDR3 is TGTGCCAGCAGCGTAGGGACAGGGGGAGACACTGAAGCTTTCTTT. Amino acid sequence: CASSVGTGGDTEAFF.

This chain uses TRBV30 with TRBJ2-5; D is uncertain. This CDR3 has 15 amino acids. The germline V gene has CDR1 GTSNPN and CDR2 SVGIG (reference sequence). The V gene lost 0 bases and the J gene lost 2 bases, with 13 bases spanning the gap. For the CDR3, the DNA is TGTGCCTGGAGTGTACGGGCAGGACGACAAGAGACCCAGTACTTC. Amino acids: CAWSVRAGRQETQYF.

The count of this clone is one. This rearrangement joins TRBV6-6 to TRBJ2-2; D unresolved. Germline CDR1 reads MNHNY; CDR2 reads SVGAGI (reference sequence). CDR3 size: 13 residues. Between the trimmed V and J ends, which lost 0 bases and 8 bases, there was a span of 7 bases. CDR3 protein: CASSYSIWGELFF. In DNA, the CDR3 is TGTGCCAGCAGTTACTCGATATGGGGGGAGCTGTTTTTT.

V is TRBV27 and J is TRBJ2-7, with 8 bases identical to TRBD2. Germline-derived CDR1 and CDR2 are MNHEY and SMNVEV (reference sequence). V lost 3 bases, J lost 3 bases, and 10 bases stayed unmatched. The CDR3 is 16 amino acids. CDR3 DNA: TGTGCCAGCAGTTTGCGCCCTTTAAGCGGGAGCTACGAGCAGTACTTC. Translating gives CASSLRPLSGSYEQYF.